This T cell receptor beta chain emerged from a study of blood T cell repertoires in COVID-19. Here immunoSEQ multiplex PCR was the method, and the copy in TCRdb shows in-frame clones only, minus some. The sample yields some 170,000 clones, 60% to 80% seen once. V lost 3 bases to trimming and J lost 0 bases; unmatched junction nucleotides: 4. Looked up from germline, CDR1 is SGHRS and CDR2 is YFSETQ. The CDR3 extends over 15 amino acids. The TCR sequence derives from a woman aged 45-65 years who had recovered from COVID-19. Sequenced material: PBMCs or T cells enriched from blood (not recorded which). V usage is TRBV5-1 and J usage is TRBJ2-7, with 9 bases that match TRBD1. The CDR3 protein is CASSSGQGSSYEQYF. DNA for the CDR3: TGCGCCAGCAGCTCCGGACAGGGGAGCTCCTACGAGCAGTACTTC.